Detailed here is one TCR beta chain. This CDR3 is also generated by other DNA sequences in the sample. The germline gives CDR1 KGHSH, CDR2 LQKENI. Deletions cut 2 bases from V and 1 base from J, with 3 bases between. There are 12 residues in the CDR3. Participants' reported clinical history set cohort assignment. The data derive from a study of blood T cell repertoires in COVID-19. Produced via immunoSEQ multiplex PCR; TCRdb's table is partial and in-frame only. The sample holds 200,000 to 250,000 clones, 82% seen once. This receptor was obtained from a woman in her sixties who had recovered from COVID-19. The chain uses TRBV18 and TRBJ2-7, with D unclear. The sample taken for sequencing was PBMCs or T cells enriched from blood (not recorded which). This chain's CDR3 is CASSPSSYEQYF. For the CDR3, the DNA is TGTGCCAGCTCACCATCATCCTACGAGCAGTACTTC.